This is a list of T cell receptor beta chains from one sample in a study of blood T cell repertoires in COVID-19. Profiled with immunoSEQ multiplex PCR; TCRdb holds only in-frame clones, not every one. Among around 90,000 clones, over 80% were seen once, and the ten largest hold nearly 6.5%. The specimen sequenced was peripheral blood. The origin of the receptors is a woman in her fifties or sixties with active COVID-19. Both conserved end residues are part of each CDR3. The D gene is left open where the match is weak. Not every row has a clone size; where given, it reads once, few, many or a size class.

TRBD1,TRBJ1-2,.,TRBV5-1,TGCGCCAGCAGCCCTAACCAGGACAGGCGTGACTATGGCTACACCTTC,CASSPNQDRRDYGYTF
.,TRBJ1-4,.,TRBV11-2,TGTGCCAGCAGCTTAAGTAGAGGGCTGGGGGAAAAACTGTTTTTT,CASSLSRGLGEKLFF
.,TRBJ2-1,.,TRBV30,TGTGCCTGGAGTGGGAGGTCCCCGTACAATGAGCAGTTCTTC,CAWSGRSPYNEQFF
.,TRBJ2-5,.,TRBV19,TGTGCCAGTAGTTCCCAATCATACGGGGACTTTACAGAGACCCAGTACTTC,CASSSQSYGDFTETQYF
TRBD1,TRBJ2-7,once,TRBV10-3,TGTGCCATTAAAGGACAGGGGACCTTTAGGGAGCAGTACTTC,CAIKGQGTFREQYF
.,TRBJ1-4,once,TRBV6-6,TGTGCCAGCAGTGTCCGGGGGAATGAAAAACTGTTTTTT,CASSVRGNEKLFF
TRBD2,TRBJ2-1,.,TRBV29-1,TGCAGCGTTGATATGGGACTAGCGGGAGGTCTCTCCTACAATGAGCAGTTCTTC,CSVDMGLAGGLSYNEQFF
.,TRBJ1-3,.,TRBV29-1,TGCAGCGTTATCACGGCAGGGACTGGAAACACCATATATTTT,CSVITAGTGNTIYF
TRBD2,TRBJ2-2,.,TRBV7-9,TGTGCCAGCAGCTCGGGACTAGCGGGAGTTTTTGCCGGGGAGCTGTTTTTT,CASSSGLAGVFAGELFF
.,TRBJ1-1,.,TRBV12-3/TRBV12-4,TGTGCCAGCAGTCTACAGGTGAACACTGAAGCTTTCTTT,CASSLQVNTEAFF
.,TRBJ2-2,.,TRBV7-2,TGTGCCAGCAGCTCGCAGGAGGTCGCGAACACCGGGGAGCTGTTTTTT,CASSSQEVANTGELFF
TRBD2,TRBJ2-4,.,TRBV7-9,TGTGCCAGCAGCTTAGGGACTAGCGGGGGAGTAGCCAAAAACATTCAGTACTTC,CASSLGTSGGVAKNIQYF
.,TRBJ2-1,.,TRBV19,TGTGCCAGTAGTATATTTCCAGCGGTCAGCTCCTACAATGAGCAGTTCTTC,CASSIFPAVSSYNEQFF
TRBD1,TRBJ2-7,once,TRBV28,TGTGCCAGCACCCGGGACAGGGGCTTTTACGAGCAGTACTTC,CASTRDRGFYEQYF
.,TRBJ2-3,.,TRBV5-1,TGCGCCAGCAGCTTCCTGGCGGGGGCTAGCACAGATACGCAGTATTTT,CASSFLAGASTDTQYF
.,TRBJ2-2,.,TRBV28,TGTGCCAGCAGTTGGGCAGGGCAGGCCGGGGAGCTGTTTTTT,CASSWAGQAGELFF
.,TRBJ2-7,.,TRBV28,TGTGCCAGCAGTCCCCCCGGGGGTTTAGGGGACGAGCAGTACTTC,CASSPPGGLGDEQYF
TRBD2,TRBJ2-7,.,TRBV7-8,TGTGCCAGCAGCCCGGGGGGGTCATCCTACGAGCAGTACTTC,CASSPGGSSYEQYF